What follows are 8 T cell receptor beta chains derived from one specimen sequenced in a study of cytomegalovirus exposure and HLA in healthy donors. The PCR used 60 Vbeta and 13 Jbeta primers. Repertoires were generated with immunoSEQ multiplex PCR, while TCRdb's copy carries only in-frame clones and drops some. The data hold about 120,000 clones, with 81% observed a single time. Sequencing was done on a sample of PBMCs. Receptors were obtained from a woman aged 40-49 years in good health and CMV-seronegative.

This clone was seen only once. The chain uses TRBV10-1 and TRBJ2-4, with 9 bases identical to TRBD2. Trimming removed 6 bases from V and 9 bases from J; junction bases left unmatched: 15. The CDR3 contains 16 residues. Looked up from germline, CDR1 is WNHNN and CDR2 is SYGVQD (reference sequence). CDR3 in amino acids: CASSKGSGGTGGIQYF. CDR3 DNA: TGCGCCAGCAGCAAAGGTAGCGGGGGTACGGGAGGCATTCAGTACTTC.

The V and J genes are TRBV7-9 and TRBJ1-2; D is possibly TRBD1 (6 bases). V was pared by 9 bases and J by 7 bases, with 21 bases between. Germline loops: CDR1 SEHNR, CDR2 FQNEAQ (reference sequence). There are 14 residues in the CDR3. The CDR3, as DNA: TGTGCCAGTCTACTCACGCCAGGGGTAGGTGGCTACACCTTC. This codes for CASLLTPGVGGYTF.

CDR3 in DNA: TGTGCCACCAGTCGCATCGGACAGGGGGCCCTAGTTGGGGAGCTGTTTTTT. It encodes CATSRIGQGALVGELFF. This chain links TRBV15 with TRBJ2-2, with 11 bases fitting TRBD1. This CDR3 spans 17 amino acids. Per germline, CDR1 LNHNV and CDR2 YYDKDF (reference sequence). V shed 6 bases, J shed 8 bases, and the junction held 14 bases outside the gene matches.

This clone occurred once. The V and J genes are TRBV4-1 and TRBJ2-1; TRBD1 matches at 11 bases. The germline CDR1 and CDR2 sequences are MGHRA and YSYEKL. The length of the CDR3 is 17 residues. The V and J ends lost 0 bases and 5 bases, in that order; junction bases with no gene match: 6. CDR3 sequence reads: CASSQDAGTGGNNEQFF. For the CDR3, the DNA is TGCGCCAGCAGCCAAGACGCGGGGACAGGGGGGAACAATGAGCAGTTCTTC.

CDR3 coding DNA: TGTGCCAGCAGCGTAGGAGGAGTCGAGACCCAGTACTTC. It is translated as CASSVGGVETQYF. The chain joins TRBV9 to TRBJ2-5, with D unclear. The CDR3 is made up of 13 amino acids. V lost 0 bases to trimming and J lost 5 bases, with 8 bases between them. Germline V gene sequence: CDR1 SGDLS, CDR2 YYNGEE.

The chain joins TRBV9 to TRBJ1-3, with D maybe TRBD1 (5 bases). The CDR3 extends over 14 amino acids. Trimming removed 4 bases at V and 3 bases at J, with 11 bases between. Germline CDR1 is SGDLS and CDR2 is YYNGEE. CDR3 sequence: CASSRAGLGNTIYF. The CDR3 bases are TGTGCCAGCAGCCGAGCGGGGCTTGGAAACACCATATATTTT.

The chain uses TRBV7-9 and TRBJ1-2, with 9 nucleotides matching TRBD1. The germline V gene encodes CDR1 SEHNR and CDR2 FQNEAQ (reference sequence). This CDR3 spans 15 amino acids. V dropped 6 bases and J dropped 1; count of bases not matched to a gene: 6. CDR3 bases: TGTGCCAGCAGTTCATCGGGACAGGGTAACTATGGCTACACCTTC. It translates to CASSSSGQGNYGYTF.

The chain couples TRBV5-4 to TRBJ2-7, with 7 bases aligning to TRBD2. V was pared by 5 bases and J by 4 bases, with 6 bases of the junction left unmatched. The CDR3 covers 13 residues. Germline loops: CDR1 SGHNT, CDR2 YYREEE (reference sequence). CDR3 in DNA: TGTGCCAGCAGTCGGACTAGAGGTTACGAGCAGTACTTC. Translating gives CASSRTRGYEQYF.